The T cell receptor (beta chain) described here comes from a study of cytomegalovirus exposure and HLA in healthy donors. Study-wide background: In terms of ancestry, the Caucasian-associated cluster contained 81% of the roughly 400 genotyped donors. Study-level results: For TCR beta chains, V- and J-gene trimming was later linked to a missense DCLRE1C variant. Reports state that TCR beta sequences accurately predicted most subjects' HLA-A and HLA-B alleles. Cytomegalovirus status was reportedly diagnosed by the classifier with high sensitivity and specificity.

Note on this clone: Its antigen is unknown.

Primers: 60 Vbeta forward and 13 Jbeta reverse. TCRdb keeps only in-frame clones here, not all; method: immunoSEQ multiplex PCR. This table has around 150,000 clones, 82% appearing once. The sequenced sample was PBMCs. The receptor was derived from a man between 25 and 39 years old in good health and CMV-seropositive.

This CDR3 reads CASSATVSPYEQYF. The CDR3, as DNA: TGTGCCAGCAGTGCGACAGTGTCTCCCTACGAGCAGTACTTC. This chain connects TRBV6-1 to TRBJ2-7, with D possibly TRBD1 on 5 matching bases. CDR3 size: 14 residues. Trimming cost V 4 bases and J 2 bases, with 12 bases left between them. In germline, CDR1 is MNHNS, CDR2 SASEGT.